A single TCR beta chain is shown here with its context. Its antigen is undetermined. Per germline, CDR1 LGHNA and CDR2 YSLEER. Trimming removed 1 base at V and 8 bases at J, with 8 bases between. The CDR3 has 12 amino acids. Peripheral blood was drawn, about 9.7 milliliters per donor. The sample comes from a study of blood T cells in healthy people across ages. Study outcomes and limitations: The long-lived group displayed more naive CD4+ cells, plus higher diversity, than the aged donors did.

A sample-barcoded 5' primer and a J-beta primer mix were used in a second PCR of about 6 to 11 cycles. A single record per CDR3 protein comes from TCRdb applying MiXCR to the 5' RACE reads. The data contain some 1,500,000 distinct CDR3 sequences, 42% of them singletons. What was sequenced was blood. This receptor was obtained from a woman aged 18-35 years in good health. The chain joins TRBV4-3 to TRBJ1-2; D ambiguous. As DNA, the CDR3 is TGCGCCAGCAGCCAAGCATCGGGGGGCTACACCTTC. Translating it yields CASSQASGGYTF.